These 27 T cell receptor beta chains came from one sample sequenced in a study of blood T cell repertoires in COVID-19. Method: immunoSEQ multiplex PCR; TCRdb's copy keeps in-frame clones and lacks some. The sample has 200,000 to 250,000 clones; 70% to 90% are singletons. The sequencing input was peripheral blood. The receptor set was obtained from a middle-aged man who had recovered from COVID-19.

The chain couples TRBV25-1 to TRBJ1-2; 7 bases align to TRBD1. The germline gives CDR1 MGHDK, CDR2 SYGVNS. J lost 1 base, V lost 5 bases, and 7 bases had no gene match. This CDR3 region has 15 residues. Written as DNA, the CDR3 is TGTGCCAGCAGTTATGGGACAGCTTTTAACTATGGCTACACCTTC. This sequence encodes CASSYGTAFNYGYTF.

The CDR3 DNA reads TGCAGTGCTAGTTTGCTAGTGGACGGGACAGGGGGTCTCGGCTATGGCTACACCTTC. Translation gives CSASLLVDGTGGLGYGYTF. The chain is built from TRBV20-1 and TRBJ1-2; 11 bases fit TRBD1. The CDR3 is made up of 19 amino acids. With V trimmed by 3 bases and J by 4 bases, 19 bases remained unmatched. Germline CDR1 DFQATT, CDR2 SNEGSKA (reference sequence).

The V and J genes are TRBV2 and TRBJ1-5, with 8 nucleotides matching TRBD1. The CDR3 length is 15 residues. CDR1 and CDR2 from the germline V gene are SNHLY and FYNNEI. V shed 6 bases and J 0 bases; nucleotides not matched to a gene: 4. The DNA for the CDR3 is TGTGCCAGCAGAACACAGGGGGGTAGCAATCAGCCCCAGCATTTT. This sequence encodes CASRTQGGSNQPQHF.

This clone was found once. The V call is TRBV3-1 (or the pseudogene TRBV3-2), the J call TRBJ1-2; D call uncertain. The V end lost 3 bases, the J end lost 6 bases, and 8 bases lay between the germline ends. The germline V gene has CDR1 LGHDT and CDR2 YNNKEL (reference sequence). CDR3 length: 12 amino acids. Here the CDR3 reads CASSQGPDGYTF. The DNA of the CDR3 is TGTGCCAGCAGCCAGGGCCCAGATGGCTACACCTTC.

The chain is built from TRBV5-8 and TRBJ2-2; 8 positions agree with TRBD2. CDR3 size: 17 residues. The trim removed 2 bases at V and 0 bases at J, leaving 6 bases unmatched. CDR1 is SGHTS and CDR2 is YDEGEE in the germline V gene. The CDR3 reads CASSFSSLAANTGELFF. CDR3 in DNA: TGTGCCAGCAGCTTCTCCTCACTAGCGGCGAACACCGGGGAGCTGTTTTTT.

This clone has just one count. The chain uses TRBV3-1 (or the pseudogene TRBV3-2) and TRBJ2-2; D is unresolved. In germline, CDR1 is LGHDT, CDR2 YNNKEL (reference sequence). The CDR3 loop spans 13 amino acids. V was clipped by 1 base and J by 6 bases, with 6 bases between them. CDR3 loop: CASSQVSAGELFF. CDR3 in DNA: TGTGCCAGCAGCCAAGTCTCGGCCGGGGAGCTGTTTTTT.

The chain links TRBV28 to TRBJ2-1; D gene unclear. CDR1 and CDR2 from the germline V gene are MDHEN and SYDVKM. The CDR3 runs to 12 residues. V shed 6 bases and J shed 2 bases, with 5 bases lying between them. The CDR3 loop is CASSLPYNEQFF. The CDR3 nucleotides are TGTGCCAGCAGCCTTCCCTACAATGAGCAGTTCTTC.

The chain has TRBV28 and TRBJ2-7, with 10 bases fitting TRBD2. The CDR3 sequence is 14 residues long. With V trimmed by 4 bases and J by 6 bases, 6 bases remained unmatched. Per the germline V gene, CDR1 is MDHEN and CDR2 is SYDVKM. The CDR3 DNA reads TGTGCCAGCAGTTCTAGCGGGAGATGGGGCGAGCAGTACTTC. Its translation: CASSSSGRWGEQYF.

The chain couples TRBV9 to TRBJ1-2, with 7 bases that match TRBD1. Germline V lookup: CDR1 SGDLS, CDR2 YYNGEE. The ends lost 7 bases at V and 4 bases at J; junction bases unmatched: 13. This CDR3 is built from 15 residues. DNA for the CDR3: TGTGCCAGCGCCGACAGGGTGGCAGAGGGCTATGGCTACACCTTC. This sequence encodes CASADRVAEGYGYTF.

The chain is built from TRBV4-1 and TRBJ2-7, with 8 bases lining up with TRBD2. Germline loops: CDR1 MGHRA, CDR2 YSYEKL. The CDR3 runs to 16 residues. V was clipped by 0 bases and J by 2 bases; unmatched bases: 6. CDR3 sequence reads: CASSQEFLAGPYEQYF. The DNA of the CDR3 is TGCGCCAGCAGCCAAGAGTTTCTAGCGGGTCCCTACGAGCAGTACTTC.

This chain uses TRBV3-1 (or the pseudogene TRBV3-2) with TRBJ1-2, with 8 bases fitting TRBD1. This CDR3 comprises 14 residues. The trim removed 5 bases at V and 5 bases at J, leaving 7 bases unmatched. Germline loops: CDR1 LGHDT, CDR2 YNNKEL (reference sequence). CDR3 nucleotides: TGTGCCAGCAGCTACGGACAGGGCGCATATGGCTACACCTTC. This codes for CASSYGQGAYGYTF.

The chain links TRBV4-2 to TRBJ2-1; no clear D. The CDR3 sequence is 14 residues long. Deletions cut 6 bases from V and 5 bases from J, with 14 bases between. CDR1 is LGHNA, CDR2 YNFKEQ, per germline. Written as DNA, the CDR3 is TGTGCCAGCAGAGCTGGAGATAGAAACAATGAGCAGTTCTTC. Translated: CASRAGDRNNEQFF.

The chain is built from TRBV27 and TRBJ2-7, with D possibly matching TRBD1 (5 bases). The CDR3 extends over 17 amino acids. Trimming pared 1 base from V and 3 bases from J, leaving 19 bases between. Germline V lookup: CDR1 MNHEY, CDR2 SMNVEV (reference sequence). The CDR3 nucleotides are TGTGCCAGCAGTTTATTGAGGCAGGGCAACAAAGACTACGAGCAGTACTTC. Translating it yields CASSLLRQGNKDYEQYF.

This sequence joins TRBV6-2 or TRBV6-3 and TRBJ2-7; D possibly corresponds to TRBD1 (6 bases). This CDR3 comprises 12 residues. Trimming stripped 6 bases from V and 4 bases from J, with 10 bases between. Germline values: CDR1 MNHEY, CDR2 SVGEGT. The CDR3 protein is CASSRGGYEQYF. CDR3 DNA: TGTGCCAGCAGCAGGGGTGGGTACGAGCAGTACTTC.

In the case of this clone: Within the sample, other DNA sequences also encode this same CDR3. This chain links TRBV19 with TRBJ2-1; no firm D call. The CDR3 spans 15 residues. The germline gives CDR1 LNHDA, CDR2 SQIVND (reference sequence). With 6 bases removed from V and 0 bases from J, the gap between germline ends came to 12 bases. CDR3 nucleotide sequence: TGTGCCAGTAGCCCCGTTCTAAGCTCCTACAATGAGCAGTTCTTC. Residues: CASSPVLSSYNEQFF.

The V and J genes are TRBV2 and TRBJ1-6; a possible D gene is TRBD1 (5 bases). V was shortened by 3 bases and J by 9 bases, with 9 bases between the two germline ends. From germline, CDR1 is SNHLY and CDR2 FYNNEI. This CDR3 is built from 13 residues. CDR3 nucleotide sequence: TGTGCCAGCAGTGAGGGACTCGCTTCACCCCTCCACTTT. Its translation is CASSEGLASPLHF.

This chain uses TRBV18 with TRBJ2-5; no clear D. The germline V and J ends were trimmed by 6 bases and 4 bases, with 12 bases remaining between them. Germline V lookup: CDR1 KGHSH, CDR2 LQKENI. The CDR3 has 13 amino acids. The CDR3 DNA sequence: TGTGCCAGCTCCAGCGCTATAGGAGAGACCCAGTACTTC. Amino acid sequence: CASSSAIGETQYF.

The chain employs TRBV5-1 and TRBJ2-5, with D possibly being TRBD2 (5 bases). The CDR3 is 15 amino acids. The germline V gene has CDR1 SGHRS and CDR2 YFSETQ. The germline V and J ends were trimmed by 4 bases and 0 bases, with 13 bases remaining between them. The CDR3 sequence is CASSGRGLYQETQYF. The CDR3 DNA reads as TGCGCCAGCAGCGGTCGAGGACTGTACCAAGAGACCCAGTACTTC.

The chain combines TRBV6-5 with TRBJ1-4, with 7 positions matching TRBD1. Germline trimming cut 6 bases from V and 3 bases from J; bases unmatched to any gene: 4. This CDR3 is built from 14 residues. Germline V CDR1 and CDR2: MNHEY, SVGAGI. The chain's CDR3 is CASRQGIPNEKLFF. CDR3 nucleotides: TGTGCCAGCAGACAGGGGATCCCTAATGAAAAACTGTTTTTT.

This clone occurred once. The V call is TRBV19, the J call TRBJ1-5; possible D gene TRBD1, 6 bases. Trimming cost V 3 bases and J 5 bases, with 14 bases left between them. Germline CDR1 is LNHDA and CDR2 is SQIVND (reference sequence). This CDR3 comprises 15 residues. CDR3 in DNA: TGTGCCAGTAGTATTGGAGACAGGATGCATCAGCCCCAGCATTTT. This codes for CASSIGDRMHQPQHF.

In DNA, the CDR3 is TGCGCCAGCAGCGAGTCCGGGACAGGGGGCCAAAACATTCAGTACTTC. Translating gives CASSESGTGGQNIQYF. This chain links TRBV5-1 with TRBJ2-4; 12 positions agree with TRBD1. The V gene end was trimmed by 4 bases and the J gene end by 5 bases; junction bases not matched to a gene: 7. Germline CDR1 is SGHRS and CDR2 is YFSETQ. The CDR3 runs 16 residues.

V is TRBV21-1 and J is TRBJ2-5; the table's D call of TRBD1 was not tested on the DNA. TRBV21-1 is assigned pseudogene status. The CDR3 is 15 amino acids. In DNA form, the CDR3 reads TGTGCCAGCAGCACCTTGGACAGATTTCAAGAGACCCAGTACTTC. It specifies CASSTLDRFQETQYF.

V and J are TRBV5-4 and TRBJ2-1; 9 bases align to TRBD1. V dropped 3 bases and J dropped 7; count of bases not matched to a gene: 14. Germline loops: CDR1 SGHNT, CDR2 YYREEE (reference sequence). The CDR3 totals 17 residues. CDR3 region: CASSSGEQGAFWNEQFF. The CDR3 nucleotides read TGTGCCAGCAGCTCGGGAGAACAGGGGGCGTTTTGGAATGAGCAGTTCTTC.

The genes are TRBV30 and TRBJ1-2; TRBD1 might be the D (6 bases). Germline CDR1 GTSNPN, CDR2 SVGIG (reference sequence). The V end lost 3 bases, the J end lost 5 bases, and 16 bases lay between the germline ends. The CDR3 is 14 residues long. For the CDR3, the DNA is TGTGCCTGGAGCGCCTCCAGGGGTTCTTATGGCTACACCTTC. Translating gives CAWSASRGSYGYTF.

This sequence joins TRBV28 and TRBJ2-2; no reliable D call. Germline V CDR1 and CDR2: MDHEN, SYDVKM. CDR3 length: 14 amino acids. The V end was cut by 5 bases, the J end by 7 bases, with 14 bases between. CDR3 coding DNA: TGTGCCAGCAGTCTGGGCCCGGTCATCGGGGAGCTGTTTTTT. Translation gives CASSLGPVIGELFF.

The chain carries TRBV15 and TRBJ2-7, with TRBD1 matching over 9 bases. This CDR3 is 17 amino acids long. V shed 1 base and J 0 bases; nucleotides not matched to a gene: 7. Germline V gene lookup returns CDR1 LNHNV and CDR2 YYDKDF (reference sequence). In nucleotides, the CDR3 is TGTGCCACCAGCAGAGCTAGGGGACAGGGCAGCTCCTACGAGCAGTACTTC. Translating gives CATSRARGQGSSYEQYF.

The rearrangement joins TRBV3-1 (or the pseudogene TRBV3-2) to TRBJ1-2, with 8 bases aligning to TRBD1. The CDR3 covers 13 residues. Germline V lookup: CDR1 LGHDT, CDR2 YNNKEL (reference sequence). The junction had 5 bases not matched to a gene; V was cut back by 5 bases and J by 6 bases. Written as DNA, the CDR3 is TGTGCCAGCAGCAGGACAGGGAACCATGGCTACACCTTC. As protein: CASSRTGNHGYTF.